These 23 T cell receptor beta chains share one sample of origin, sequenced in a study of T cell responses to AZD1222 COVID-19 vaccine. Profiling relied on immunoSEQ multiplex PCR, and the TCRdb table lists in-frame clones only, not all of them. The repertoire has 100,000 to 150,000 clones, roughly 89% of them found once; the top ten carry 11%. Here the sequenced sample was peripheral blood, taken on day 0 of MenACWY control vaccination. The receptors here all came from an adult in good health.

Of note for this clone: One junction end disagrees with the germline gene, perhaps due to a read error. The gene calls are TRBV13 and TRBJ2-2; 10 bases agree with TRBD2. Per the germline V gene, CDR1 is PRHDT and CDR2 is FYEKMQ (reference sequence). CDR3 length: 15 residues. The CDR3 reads CASSLAGANTGELFF. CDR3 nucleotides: TGTGCCAGCAGCCTAGCGGGAGCGAACACTGGGGAGCTGTTTTTT.

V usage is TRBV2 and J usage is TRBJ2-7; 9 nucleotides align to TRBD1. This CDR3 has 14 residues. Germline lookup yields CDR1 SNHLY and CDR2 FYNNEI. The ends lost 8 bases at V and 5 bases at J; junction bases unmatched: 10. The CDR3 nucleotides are TGTGCCAGCGGGGGGGGACAGGGTTACGACGAGCAGTACTTC. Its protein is CASGGGQGYDEQYF.

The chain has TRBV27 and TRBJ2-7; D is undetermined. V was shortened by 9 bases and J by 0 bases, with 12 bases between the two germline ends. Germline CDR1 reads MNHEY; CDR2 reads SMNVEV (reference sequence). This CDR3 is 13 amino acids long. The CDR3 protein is CASQATHSYEQYF. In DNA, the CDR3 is TGTGCCAGTCAAGCAACCCACTCCTACGAGCAGTACTTC.

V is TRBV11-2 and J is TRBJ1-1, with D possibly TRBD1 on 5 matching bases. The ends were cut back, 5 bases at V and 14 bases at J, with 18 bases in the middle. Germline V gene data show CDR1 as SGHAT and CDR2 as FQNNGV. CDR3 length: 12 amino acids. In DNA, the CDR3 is TGTGCCAGCAGCCTAACTATCGAACAGGTATTCTTT. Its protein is CASSLTIEQVFF. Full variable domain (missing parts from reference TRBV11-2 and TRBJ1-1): EAGVAQSPRYKIIEKRQSVAFWCNPISGHATLYWYQQILGQGPKLLIQFQNNGVVDDSQLPKDRFSAERLKGVDSTLKIQPAKLEDSAVYLCASSLTIEQVFFGQGTRLTVV.

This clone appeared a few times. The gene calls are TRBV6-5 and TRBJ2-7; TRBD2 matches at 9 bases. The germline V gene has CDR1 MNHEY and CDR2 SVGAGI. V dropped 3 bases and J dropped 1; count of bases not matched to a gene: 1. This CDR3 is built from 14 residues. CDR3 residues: CASSYAGGSYEQYF. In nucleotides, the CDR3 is TGTGCCAGCAGTTATGCGGGAGGGTCCTACGAGCAGTACTTC.

CDR3 residues: CASSQYSQVPYEQYF. For the CDR3, the DNA is TGTGCCAGCAGCCAATATTCCCAAGTTCCCTACGAGCAGTACTTC. The chain recombines TRBV3-1 (or the pseudogene TRBV3-2) with TRBJ2-7; D gene ambiguous. The V gene's germline CDR1 is LGHDT and CDR2 YNNKEL (reference sequence). V was shortened by 2 bases and J by 2 bases, with 13 bases between the two germline ends. The CDR3 has 15 amino acids.

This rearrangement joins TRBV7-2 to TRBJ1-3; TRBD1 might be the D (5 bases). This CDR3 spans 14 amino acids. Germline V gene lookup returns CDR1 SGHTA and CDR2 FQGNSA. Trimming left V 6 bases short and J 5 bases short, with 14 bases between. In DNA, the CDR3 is TGTGCCAGCAGTAACCGACAGACGCGAAACACCATATATTTT. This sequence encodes CASSNRQTRNTIYF.

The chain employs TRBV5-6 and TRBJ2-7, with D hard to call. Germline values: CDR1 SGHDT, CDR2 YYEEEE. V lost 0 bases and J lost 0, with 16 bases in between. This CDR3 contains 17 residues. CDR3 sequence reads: CASSLASATKNSYEQYF. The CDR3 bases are TGTGCCAGCAGCTTGGCCTCCGCAACTAAGAACTCCTACGAGCAGTACTTC.

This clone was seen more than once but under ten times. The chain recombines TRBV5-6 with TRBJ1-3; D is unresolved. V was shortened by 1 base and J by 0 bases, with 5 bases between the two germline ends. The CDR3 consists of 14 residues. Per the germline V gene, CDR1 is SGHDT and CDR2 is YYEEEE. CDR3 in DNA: TGTGCCAGCAGCTTGTTGGGCTCTGGAAACACCATATATTTT. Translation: CASSLLGSGNTIYF. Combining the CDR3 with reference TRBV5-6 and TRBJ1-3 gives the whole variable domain DAGVTQSPTHLIKTRGQQVTLRCSPKSGHDTVSWYQQALGQGPQFIFQYYEEEERQRGNFPDRFSGHQFPNYSSELNVNALLLGDSALYLCASSLLGSGNTIYFGEGSWLTVV.

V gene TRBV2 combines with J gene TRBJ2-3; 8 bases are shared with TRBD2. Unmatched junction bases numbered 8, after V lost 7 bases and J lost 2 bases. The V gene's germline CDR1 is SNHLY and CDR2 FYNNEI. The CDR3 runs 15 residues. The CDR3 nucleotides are TGTGCCAGCACCCCGGGGGGGGACTTCACAGATACGCAGTATTTT. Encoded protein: CASTPGGDFTDTQYF.

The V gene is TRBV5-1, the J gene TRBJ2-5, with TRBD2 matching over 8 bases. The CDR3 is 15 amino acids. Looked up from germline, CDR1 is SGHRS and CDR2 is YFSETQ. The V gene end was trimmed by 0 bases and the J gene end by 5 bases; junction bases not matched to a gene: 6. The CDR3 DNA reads TGCGCCAGCAGCTTGGGTAGCGGGATGGCGGAGACCCAGTACTTC. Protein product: CASSLGSGMAETQYF.

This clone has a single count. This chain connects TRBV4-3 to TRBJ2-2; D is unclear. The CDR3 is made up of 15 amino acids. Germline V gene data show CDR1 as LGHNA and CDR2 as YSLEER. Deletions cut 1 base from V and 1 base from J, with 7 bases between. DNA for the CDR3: TGCGCCAGCAGCCAAGTCTTCGAGAACACCGGGGAGCTGTTTTTT. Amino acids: CASSQVFENTGELFF.

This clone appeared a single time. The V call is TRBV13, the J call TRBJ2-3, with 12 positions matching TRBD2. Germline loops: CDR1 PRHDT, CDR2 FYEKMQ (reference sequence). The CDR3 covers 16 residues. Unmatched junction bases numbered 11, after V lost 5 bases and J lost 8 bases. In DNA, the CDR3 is TGTGCCAGCAGCCCAGGACTAGCGGGGCCTAGCGGTACGCAGTATTTT. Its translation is CASSPGLAGPSGTQYF.

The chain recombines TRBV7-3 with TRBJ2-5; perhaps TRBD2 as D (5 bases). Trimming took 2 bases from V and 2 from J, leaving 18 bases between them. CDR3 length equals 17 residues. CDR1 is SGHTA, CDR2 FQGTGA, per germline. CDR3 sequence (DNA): TGTGCCAGCAGCTTAGGGTTCGTCGGGAATGATCAAGAGACCCAGTACTTC. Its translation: CASSLGFVGNDQETQYF.

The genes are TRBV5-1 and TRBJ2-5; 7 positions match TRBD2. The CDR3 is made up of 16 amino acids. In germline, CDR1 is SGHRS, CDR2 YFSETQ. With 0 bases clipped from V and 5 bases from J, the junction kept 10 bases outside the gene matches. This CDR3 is CASSLGDFAGDETQYF. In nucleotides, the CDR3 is TGCGCCAGCAGCTTGGGCGACTTTGCGGGAGATGAGACCCAGTACTTC.

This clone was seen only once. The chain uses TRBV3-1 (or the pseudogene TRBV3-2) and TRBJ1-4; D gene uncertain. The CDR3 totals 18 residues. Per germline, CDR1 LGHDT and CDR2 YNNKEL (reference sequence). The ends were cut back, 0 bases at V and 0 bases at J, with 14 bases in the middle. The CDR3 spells CASSQESYRIATNEKLFF. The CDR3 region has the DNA TGTGCCAGCAGCCAAGAGTCTTATCGGATCGCAACTAATGAAAAACTGTTTTTT.

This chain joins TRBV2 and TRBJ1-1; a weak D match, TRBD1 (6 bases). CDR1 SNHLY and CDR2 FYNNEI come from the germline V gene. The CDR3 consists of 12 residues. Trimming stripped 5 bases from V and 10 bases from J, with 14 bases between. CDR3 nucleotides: TGTGCCAGCAGTCTAATCGCAGGGGCAGCTTTCTTT. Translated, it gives CASSLIAGAAFF.

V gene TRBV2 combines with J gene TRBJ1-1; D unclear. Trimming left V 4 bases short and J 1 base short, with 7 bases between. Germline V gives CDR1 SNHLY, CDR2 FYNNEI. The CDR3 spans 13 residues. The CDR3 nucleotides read TGTGCCAGCAGTGTGGCTGAGAACACTGAAGCTTTCTTT. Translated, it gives CASSVAENTEAFF.

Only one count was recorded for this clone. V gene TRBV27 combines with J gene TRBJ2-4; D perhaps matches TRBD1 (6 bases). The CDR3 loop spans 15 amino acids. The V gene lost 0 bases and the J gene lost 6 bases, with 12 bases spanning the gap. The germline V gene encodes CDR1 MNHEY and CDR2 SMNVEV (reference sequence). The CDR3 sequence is CASSLSPGQLNIQYF. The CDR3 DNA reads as TGTGCCAGCAGTTTATCGCCCGGACAGTTAAACATTCAGTACTTC.

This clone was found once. CDR3 coding DNA: TGTGCCAGCAGTGAAATCACAGGGAGATACACTGAAGCTTTCTTT. Its protein is CASSEITGRYTEAFF. The chain is built from TRBV6-1 and TRBJ1-1; TRBD1 might be the D (6 bases). The CDR3 loop spans 15 amino acids. Trimming pared 2 bases from V and 3 bases from J, leaving 13 bases between. Germline CDR1 and CDR2: MNHNS and SASEGT.

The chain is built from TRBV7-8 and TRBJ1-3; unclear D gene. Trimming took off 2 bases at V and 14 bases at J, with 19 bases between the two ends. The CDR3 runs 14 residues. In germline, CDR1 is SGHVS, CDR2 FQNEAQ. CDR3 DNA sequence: TGTGCCAGCAGCTTAAACGCCCTGGGTCGTCGCGTATATTTT. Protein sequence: CASSLNALGRRVYF.

CDR3 amino acids: CAWSKRGGYNEQFF. CDR3 nucleotide sequence: TGTGCCTGGAGTAAGCGGGGGGGATACAATGAGCAGTTCTTC. The gene calls are TRBV30 and TRBJ2-1; 10 nucleotides align to TRBD2. Trimming at V came to 2 bases and at J to 4 bases, leaving 2 bases not matched to a gene. CDR1 GTSNPN and CDR2 SVGIG come from the germline V gene (reference sequence). This CDR3 is built from 14 residues.

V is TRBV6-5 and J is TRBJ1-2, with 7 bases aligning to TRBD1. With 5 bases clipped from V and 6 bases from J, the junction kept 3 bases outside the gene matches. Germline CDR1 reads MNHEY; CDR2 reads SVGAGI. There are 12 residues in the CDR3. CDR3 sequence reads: CASSQTGDGYTF. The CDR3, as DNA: TGTGCCAGCAGTCAAACAGGGGATGGCTACACCTTC.